Below, 13 T cell receptor beta chains from the same sample are listed, as sequenced in a study of cytotoxic CD8 clonotypes in ibrutinib-treated CLL (dated by TCRdb to the early 2020s). Receptor libraries were prepared by the immunoSEQ multiplex PCR assay. The source is immuneACCESS, and TCRdb retained only in-frame sequences with V and J called. Part of the clones is not carried over; for the studies checked, unresolved V genes explain less than half of this, and the remainder is unexplained. Across this sample there are around 300,000 clones, with around four fifths seen only once. About 6.3% of the sample goes to the ten largest clones. The sequences come from PBMCs, collected before ibrutinib treatment. The source of these receptors is a human donor with chronic lymphocytic leukemia.

Of note for this clone: Other DNA sequences within the sample encode an identical CDR3. The rearrangement uses TRBV9 and TRBJ1-3; D is unresolved. V dropped 1 base and J dropped 1 base, with 0 bases sitting between them. Germline V gene lookup returns CDR1 SGDLS and CDR2 YYNGEE. The length of the CDR3 is 12 residues. CDR3 sequence: CASSVSGNTIYF. CDR3 nucleotides: TGTGCCAGCAGCGTATCTGGAAACACCATATATTTT.

The chain uses TRBV5-5 and TRBJ1-5; no reliable D call. CDR1 is SGHKS, CDR2 YYEKEE, per germline (reference sequence). Trimming stripped 4 bases from V and 0 bases from J, with 8 bases between. The CDR3 covers 14 residues. The CDR3, as DNA: TGTGCCAGCAGCCCGACACCTAGCAATCAGCCCCAGCATTTT. The encoded protein is CASSPTPSNQPQHF.

J is TRBJ2-7 and V is TRBV7-9; TRBD2 agrees at 7 bases. V was pared by 5 bases and J by 2 bases, with 12 bases of the junction left unmatched. This CDR3 region has 16 residues. CDR1 and CDR2 from the germline V gene are SEHNR and FQNEAQ (reference sequence). CDR3 bases: TGTGCCAGCAGCCCTGAGCTAGCGGAACATACCTACGAGCAGTACTTC. It yields the protein CASSPELAEHTYEQYF. Using reference TRBV7-9 and TRBJ2-7 for the parts outside the CDR3, the full variable domain is DTGVSQNPRHKITKRGQNVTFRCDPISEHNRLYWYRQTLGQGPEFLTYFQNEAQLEKSRLLSDRFSAERPKGSFSTLEIQRTEQGDSAMYLCASSPELAEHTYEQYFGPGTRLTVT.

The chain has TRBV27 and TRBJ2-2, with TRBD2 matching over 7 bases. Per the germline V gene, CDR1 is MNHEY and CDR2 is SMNVEV (reference sequence). Germline trimming cut 2 bases from V and 3 bases from J; bases unmatched to any gene: 9. CDR3 length: 17 amino acids. The CDR3 DNA reads as TGTGCCAGCAGTTTAAAATCGATAGCGGGCCACACCGGGGAGCTGTTTTTT. Protein product: CASSLKSIAGHTGELFF.

The rearrangement uses TRBV11-3 and TRBJ2-1, with unresolved D. The CDR3 is made up of 13 amino acids. Germline lookup yields CDR1 SGHNT and CDR2 YENEEA. The V end lost 3 bases, the J end lost 0 bases, and 3 bases lay between the germline ends. CDR3 sequence (DNA): TGTGCCAGCAGCTTCCGCTCCTACAATGAGCAGTTCTTC. Protein sequence: CASSFRSYNEQFF. The whole variable domain, filled in from reference TRBV11-3 and TRBJ2-1, reads EAGVVQSPRYKIIEKKQPVAFWCNPISGHNTLYWYLQNLGQGPELLIRYENEEAVDDSQLPKDRFSAERLKGVDSTLKIQPAELGDSAVYLCASSFRSYNEQFFGPGTRLTVL.

This clone was detected only once. The DNA of the CDR3 is TGTGCCAGCAGCTTGGAGGTATCCGAGCAGTACTTC. It codes for CASSLEVSEQYF. This rearrangement joins TRBV5-6 to TRBJ2-7; D call uncertain. Trimming left V 0 bases short and J 6 bases short, with 7 bases between. The CDR3 has 12 amino acids. Germline V lookup: CDR1 SGHDT, CDR2 YYEEEE.

The chain recombines TRBV9 with TRBJ2-2; D gene ambiguous. The germline V and J ends were trimmed by 0 bases and 3 bases, with 12 bases remaining between them. This CDR3 has 16 amino acids. Germline values: CDR1 SGDLS, CDR2 YYNGEE. The chain's CDR3 is CASSVGLGLDTGELFF. The DNA for the CDR3 is TGTGCCAGCAGCGTAGGTCTGGGGTTAGACACCGGGGAGCTGTTTTTT.

This rearrangement joins TRBV6-4 to TRBJ1-2; D not resolved. Trimming removed 0 bases from V and 4 bases from J, with 12 bases in between. The germline V gene encodes CDR1 MRHNA and CDR2 SNTAGT. CDR3 length: 15 amino acids. CDR3: CASSDSALGSYGYTF. DNA for the CDR3: TGTGCCAGCAGTGACTCGGCGCTGGGGTCCTATGGCTACACCTTC.

The chain couples TRBV10-3 to TRBJ1-3, with D uncertain. V was shortened by 2 bases and J by 2 bases, with 13 bases between the two germline ends. This CDR3 comprises 16 residues. Germline V lookup: CDR1 ENHRY, CDR2 SYGVKD. CDR3 coding DNA: TGTGCCATCAGTGAGCGGTTAGATCCCCCTGGAAACACCATATATTTT. As protein: CAISERLDPPGNTIYF.

Ten or more counts support this clone. The CDR3 DNA is TGTGCCAGCGGGACTAGCCCATCCTACGAGCAGTACTTC. Translated: CASGTSPSYEQYF. The chain couples TRBV7-6 to TRBJ2-7, with 9 bases fitting TRBD2. CDR1 SGHVS and CDR2 FNYEAQ come from the germline V gene. The CDR3 contains 13 residues. V shed 8 bases, J shed 1 base, and the junction held 3 bases outside the gene matches.

The chain uses TRBV29-1 and TRBJ2-3, with a tentative D call TRBD2 (6 bases). Between the trimmed V and J ends, which lost 7 bases and 5 bases, there was a span of 16 bases. The germline V gene has CDR1 SQVTM and CDR2 ANQGSEA. This CDR3 has 13 residues. CDR3: CSAEGPGGDTQYF. The CDR3 nucleotides read TGCAGCGCGGAAGGACCCGGGGGAGATACGCAGTATTTT.

This chain links TRBV12-2 with TRBJ2-2; TRBD1, the table's D call, lacks a check against the DNA. TRBV12-2 is termed a pseudogene. The CDR3 is 18 residues long. The CDR3 DNA follows: TGTGCAAGTCGCTTAGCGGGGGCACCGGACAGGGGGACCGGGGAGCTGTTTTTT. Its translation: CASRLAGAPDRGTGELFF.

V gene TRBV6-6 combines with J gene TRBJ2-7; D unclear. V lost 1 base and J 5 bases, leaving 9 bases between the germline ends. This CDR3 is built from 13 residues. The germline gives CDR1 MNHNY, CDR2 SVGAGI (reference sequence). The CDR3 is CASSYFKSNEQYF. DNA for the CDR3: TGTGCCAGCAGTTACTTTAAGAGTAACGAGCAGTACTTC.